This T cell receptor (beta chain) comes out of a study of T cells in Graves' hyperthyroidism and ophthalmopathy. Study background: Any treatment followed the collection of peripheral blood at initial diagnosis.

General study results and limits: Most expanded thyroid clonotypes above 0.001 also appeared in blood. The model forecast ophthalmopathy, anticipating it by a median around 6.5 months before onset.

TCR beta CDR3 regions were amplified from RNA. When the TCR CDR3 underwent first-round RT-PCR, the HTBI primer set was used. From the multiplex PCR reads, TCRdb called clonotypes with MiXCR, one entry per CDR3 protein. The sample lists 500,000 to 600,000 distinct CDR3 sequences, around 17% occurring once. Fresh peripheral blood, around 10 ml of it, supplied the PBMCs. About this clonotype: Its antigen is undetermined.

This CDR3 comprises 17 residues. Trimming removed 0 bases at V and 8 bases at J, with 22 bases between. CDR1 MNHEY and CDR2 SVGAGI come from the germline V gene. This clonotype was sampled from a woman aged 18-29 years with Graves' hyperthyroidism. The gene calls are TRBV6-5 and TRBJ1-2; TRBD1 might be the D (6 bases). Sequencing was performed on blood. CDR3 bases: TGTGCCAGCAGTTACTCGATAAAGGCAGGGGACCTGGGAGGCTACACCTTC. Translation gives CASSYSIKAGDLGGYTF.